This T cell receptor beta chain was recovered during a study of T cells in Graves' hyperthyroidism and ophthalmopathy. Amplified TCR beta CDR3 regions derived from RNA transcripts. TCR CDR3 regions were first amplified by RT-PCR with HTBI primers. One entry per CDR3 protein, called by TCRdb with MiXCR from the multiplex PCR reads. The sample carries around 200,000 distinct CDR3 sequences, approximately 20% recorded once. This clonotype has at least ten counts. The V end lost 6 bases, the J end lost 5 bases, and 10 bases lay between the germline ends. Germline values: CDR1 MDHEN, CDR2 SYDVKM. CDR3 length: 13 residues.

The receptor was derived from a middle-aged man with Graves' hyperthyroidism. This chain joins TRBV28 and TRBJ2-2; TRBD2 might be the D (6 bases). Specimen: blood. The CDR3 sequence: CASSSRGTGELFF. CDR3 bases: TGTGCCAGCAGCTCGCGGGGTACCGGGGAGCTGTTTTTT.